Following are 20 T cell receptor beta chains from one sample sequenced in a study of T cell repertoires in cytomegalovirus infection. TCRdb fed the reads into MiXCR, producing one record per CDR3 protein. The table includes approximately 250,000 distinct CDR3 sequences, roughly 10% detected once. Sequencing was performed on PBMCs. These receptors were collected from a human donor in good health (CMV status not recorded). Some clones in this sample may be carry-over from other donors' samples.

V and J are TRBV29-1 and TRBJ2-5; TRBD2 matches 8 bases. V was pared by 5 bases and J by 5 bases, with 4 bases of the junction left unmatched. Per the germline V gene, CDR1 is SQVTM and CDR2 is ANQGSEA. This CDR3 has 12 residues. The CDR3 DNA reads TGCAGCGTTTCCCGGGAGGGGGAGACCCAGTACTTC. Its protein product is CSVSREGETQYF.

This clonotype was seen repeatedly, ten times or more. This chain connects TRBV7-2 to TRBJ1-6, with a possible D match to TRBD1 (5 bases). The V gene lost 5 bases and the J gene lost 5 bases, with 10 bases spanning the gap. CDR1 and CDR2 from the germline V gene are SGHTA and FQGNSA. CDR3 size: 14 residues. In nucleotides, the CDR3 is TGTGCCAGCAGCACGGGACCGAATAATTCACCCCTCCACTTT. Its protein product is CASSTGPNNSPLHF. Drawing the rest from reference TRBV7-2 and TRBJ1-6, the complete variable domain is GAGVSQSPSNKVTEKGKDVELRCDPISGHTALYWYRQSLGQGLEFLIYFQGNSAPDKSGLPSDRFSAERTGGSVSTLTIQRTQQEDSAVYLCASSTGPNNSPLHFGNGTRLTVT.

This clonotype was observed a few times. V usage is TRBV20-1 and J usage is TRBJ1-2, with TRBD1 matching over 11 bases. The ends lost 6 bases at V and 1 base at J; junction bases unmatched: 10. This CDR3 region has 16 residues. CDR1 is DFQATT and CDR2 is SNEGSKA in the germline V gene (reference sequence). The CDR3 region has the DNA TGCAGTGCCCGGGGGGGGACAGGGGGTATTAACTATGGCTACACCTTC. As protein: CSARGGTGGINYGYTF.

V is TRBV6-2 or TRBV6-3 and J is TRBJ2-1; D might be TRBD2 (5 bases). Germline V gives CDR1 MNHEY, CDR2 SVGEGT. The CDR3 spans 15 residues. Trimming took 5 bases from V and 2 from J, leaving 13 bases between them. CDR3 sequence: CASSRSATTYNEQFF. CDR3 DNA sequence: TGTGCCAGCAGTCGTAGCGCAACTACCTACAATGAGCAGTTCTTC.

The chain couples TRBV29-1 to TRBJ2-3; D is undetermined. The length of the CDR3 is 14 residues. CDR1 SQVTM and CDR2 ANQGSEA come from the germline V gene. Trimming shortened V by 3 bases and J by 0 bases, and 10 bases separated the two germline ends. Written as DNA, the CDR3 is TGCAGCGTTGATCCGGCGGCTAGCACAGATACGCAGTATTTT. It yields the protein CSVDPAASTDTQYF.

This clonotype was observed many times. The genes are TRBV7-2 and TRBJ1-1, with 10 bases matching TRBD1. Unmatched junction bases numbered 3, after V lost 4 bases and J lost 4 bases. Per germline, CDR1 SGHTA and CDR2 FQGNSA. The CDR3 is 14 amino acids. The CDR3 nucleotides are TGTGCCAGCAGCTCGGACAGGGGGGTCACTGAAGCTTTCTTT. It is translated as CASSSDRGVTEAFF.

This clonotype was picked up many times. The CDR3 sequence is CASSLGPTGGGIYEQYF. The CDR3 coding sequence is TGTGCCAGCAGCTTAGGGCCAACGGGAGGGGGTATCTACGAGCAGTACTTC. This chain links TRBV7-2 with TRBJ2-7, with TRBD2 matching 8 bases. The CDR3 totals 17 residues. The J segment lost 3 bases and the V segment lost 1 base, leaving 11 bases of the junction unmatched. In germline, CDR1 is SGHTA, CDR2 FQGNSA.

This clonotype was observed at least ten times. CDR3 DNA: TGCAGTGCGCTACGCGGGACAGGGAATAGCAATCAGCCCCAGCATTTT. As protein: CSALRGTGNSNQPQHF. The chain employs TRBV20-1 and TRBJ1-5; 9 bases fit TRBD1. The length of the CDR3 is 16 residues. Germline loops: CDR1 DFQATT, CDR2 SNEGSKA (reference sequence). V shed 6 bases and J 0 bases; nucleotides not matched to a gene: 9.

This clonotype was found many times. This chain links TRBV28 with TRBJ2-5; 8 nucleotides agree with TRBD1. Trimming cost V 3 bases and J 4 bases; bases outside gene matches: 7. The CDR3 sequence is 15 residues long. Germline V gene lookup returns CDR1 MDHEN and CDR2 SYDVKM. The CDR3 loop is CASSFPQGARETQYF. CDR3 DNA: TGTGCCAGCAGTTTCCCCCAGGGGGCCAGAGAGACCCAGTACTTC.

The V and J genes are TRBV30 and TRBJ2-1; 7 bases align to TRBD2. V trimming: 7 bases; J trimming: 2 bases; junction bases outside the gene matches: 5. The length of the CDR3 is 13 residues. The germline CDR1 and CDR2 sequences are GTSNPN and SVGIG (reference sequence). CDR3 in amino acids: CAFTGGTYNEQFF. In DNA form, the CDR3 reads TGTGCCTTTACGGGAGGAACCTACAATGAGCAGTTCTTC.

This clonotype was counted many times. The gene calls are TRBV7-8 and TRBJ2-3; D assignment may be TRBD1 or TRBD2 (5 bases each). Germline CDR1 is SGHVS and CDR2 is FQNEAQ. The V end was cut by 5 bases, the J end by 2 bases, with 20 bases between. The CDR3 has 17 residues. DNA of the CDR3: TGTGCCAGCAGCCGTGAGGCGAACGGGGCAAACACAGATACGCAGTATTTT. It codes for CASSREANGANTDTQYF. The full variable domain, its missing parts supplied by reference TRBV7-8 and TRBJ2-3, is GAGVSQSPRYKVAKRGQDVALRCDPISGHVSLFWYQQALGQGPEFLTYFQNEAQLDKSGLPSDRFFAERPEGSVSTLKIQRTQQEDSAVYLCASSREANGANTDTQYFGPGTRLTVL.

The sample holds many counts of this clonotype. The rearrangement links TRBV11-2 to TRBJ1-4; 8 nucleotides match TRBD1. The CDR3 runs to 15 residues. The junction had 4 bases not matched to a gene; V was cut back by 5 bases and J by 2 bases. The V gene's germline CDR1 is SGHAT and CDR2 FQNNGV. For the CDR3, the DNA is TGTGCCAGCAGCCGGACAGGGCAGACTAATGAAAAACTGTTTTTT. It yields the protein CASSRTGQTNEKLFF.

At least ten counts were recorded for this clonotype. This chain joins TRBV7-9 and TRBJ1-5; D not certain. Germline-derived CDR1 and CDR2 are SEHNR and FQNEAQ (reference sequence). The CDR3 extends over 13 amino acids. Between the trimmed V and J ends, which lost 5 bases and 7 bases, there was a span of 12 bases. The CDR3 protein is CASSEQSWQPQHF. CDR3 DNA sequence: TGTGCCAGCAGCGAACAAAGTTGGCAGCCCCAGCATTTT.

This clonotype was found many times. This sequence joins TRBV7-2 and TRBJ2-7, with unresolved D. CDR3 length: 13 amino acids. The V gene's germline CDR1 is SGHTA and CDR2 FQGNSA. V was pared by 1 base and J by 4 bases, with 8 bases between. The CDR3 here is CASSLVNRYEQYF. Written as DNA, the CDR3 is TGTGCCAGCAGCTTAGTTAACAGATACGAGCAGTACTTC.

The table lists this clonotype with a few counts. The CDR3 bases are TGTGCCAGCAGCCAAGATATGAGGGGCGAAGCTTTCTTT. Amino acid sequence: CASSQDMRGEAFF. The J gene is TRBJ1-1, the V gene TRBV3-1, with D perhaps TRBD1 (5 bases). Trimming stripped 0 bases from V and 8 bases from J, with 10 bases between. CDR3 length equals 13 residues. From germline, CDR1 is LGHDT and CDR2 YNNKEL (reference sequence).

The genes are TRBV7-4 and TRBJ2-1, with 9 bases matching TRBD2. The CDR3 covers 16 residues. V dropped 1 base and J dropped 7; count of bases not matched to a gene: 8. CDR1 and CDR2 (germline): SGHVT, SQSDAQ. The CDR3 is CASSLGAGTSSNEQFF. In nucleotides, the CDR3 is TGTGCCAGCAGCTTAGGAGCCGGGACTAGCAGTAATGAGCAGTTCTTC. Drawing the rest from reference TRBV7-4 and TRBJ2-1, the complete variable domain is GAGVSQSPRYKVAKRGRDVALRCDSISGHVTLYWYRQTLGQGSEVLTYSQSDAQRDKSGRPSGRFSAERPERSVSTLKIQRTEQGDSAVYLCASSLGAGTSSNEQFFGPGTRLTVL.

This clonotype was recorded at least ten times. The V call is TRBV7-2, the J call TRBJ2-7; 7 bases agree with TRBD1. The V gene's germline CDR1 is SGHTA and CDR2 FQGNSA. CDR3 length: 14 residues. V gave up 3 bases and J gave up 3 bases; unmatched junction bases: 5. CDR3 nucleotides: TGTGCCAGCAGCTTTACAGGGGACAACTACGAGCAGTACTTC. Its protein product is CASSFTGDNYEQYF.

This clonotype was recorded many times. The J gene is TRBJ2-7, the V gene TRBV7-2; TRBD1 matches 7 bases. Losses at the gene ends were 0 bases for V and 5 bases for J; bases not matched to a gene: 1. The germline V gene encodes CDR1 SGHTA and CDR2 FQGNSA. The CDR3 has 13 amino acids. CDR3 sequence (DNA): TGTGCCAGCAGCTTAGCAGGGGGCCACGAGCAGTACTTC. Residues: CASSLAGGHEQYF.

The sample holds many counts of this clonotype. The J gene is TRBJ1-1, the V gene TRBV5-1; D is ambiguous. The CDR3 is 17 amino acids. Per the germline V gene, CDR1 is SGHRS and CDR2 is YFSETQ. V was pared by 0 bases and J by 0 bases, with 15 bases between. CDR3 loop: CASSLALTESMNTEAFF. DNA of the CDR3: TGCGCCAGCAGCTTGGCCCTTACGGAGAGTATGAACACTGAAGCTTTCTTT.

This clonotype showed up many times. This sequence joins TRBV11-2 and TRBJ2-1; the match to TRBD2 covers 14 bases. The CDR3 totals 16 residues. Germline CDR1 is SGHAT and CDR2 is FQNNGV. V shed 4 bases, J shed 8 bases, and the junction held 7 bases outside the gene matches. The chain's CDR3 is CASSSRTSGRIYEQFF. The CDR3 DNA reads TGTGCCAGCAGCTCTAGGACTAGCGGGAGGATATATGAGCAGTTCTTC.